The source of this TCR beta chain is a study of CD8+ T cells in alopecia areata. At the level of the study: Tofacitinib ran for 6 to 18 months before 6 months off drug.

The authors extracted RNA and reverse transcribed it into cDNA as the sequencing template. Generated by immunoSEQ multiplex PCR, the TCRdb table keeps only in-frame clones and is missing some. The table has 110,000 to 150,000 clones, roughly 50% seen once. Study-level points and caveats: Normal skin's resident alphabeta T cells are sequenced alongside lesional scalp T cells. Higher clonality was seen in lesional scalp than in normal scalp, especially in alopecia totalis/universalis.

This clone was recorded only once. The antigen is undetermined. The CDR3 has 14 residues. Per germline, CDR1 SGHTA and CDR2 FQGNSA. V lost 4 bases to trimming and J lost 4 bases, with 13 bases between them. The chain uses TRBV7-2 and TRBJ2-5, with D possibly matching TRBD2 (6 bases). Sequenced here: CD4+ T cells sorted from blood, sampled at week 0. The receptor was derived from a human donor with alopecia areata. The CDR3 DNA follows: TGTGCCAGCAGCTACCAGGGAGGTATAGAGACCCAGTACTTC. It yields the protein CASSYQGGIETQYF.